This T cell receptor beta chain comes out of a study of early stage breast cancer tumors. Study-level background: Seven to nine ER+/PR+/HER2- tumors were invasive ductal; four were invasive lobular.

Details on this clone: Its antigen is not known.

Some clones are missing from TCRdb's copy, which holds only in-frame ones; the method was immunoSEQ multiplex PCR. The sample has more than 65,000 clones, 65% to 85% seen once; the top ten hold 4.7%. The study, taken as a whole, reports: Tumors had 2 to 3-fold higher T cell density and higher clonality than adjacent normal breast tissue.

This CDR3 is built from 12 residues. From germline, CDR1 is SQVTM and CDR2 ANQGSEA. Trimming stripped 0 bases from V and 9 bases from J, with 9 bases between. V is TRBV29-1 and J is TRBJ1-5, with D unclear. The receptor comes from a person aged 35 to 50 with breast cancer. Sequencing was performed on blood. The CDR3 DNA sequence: TGCAGCGTTGAAGAACCCCCGGGGCCCCAGCATTTT. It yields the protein CSVEEPPGPQHF.